One sample yielded the 11 T cell receptor beta chains listed below, sequenced in a study of PD-L1 blockade in urothelial cancer (dated by TCRdb to the late 2010s). The time point label of this sample denotes: pretreatment peripheral blood. Library preparation was by the immunoSEQ multiplex PCR assay. What TCRdb holds here is the immuneACCESS table cut down to in-frame rearrangements. Part of the clones is not present; checked against another copy, under half of the missing clones reflect an unresolved V gene, and the others are unexplained. Within this sample are tens of thousands of clones, with about 83% of them counted one time only. Clones ranked in the top ten supply approximately 15% of the sample. The source material was PBMCs, sampled around atezolizumab (anti-PD-L1) treatment. The receptor set was obtained from a man in his sixties with urothelial cancer.

The chain employs TRBV10-3 and TRBJ2-7, with 10 bases lining up with TRBD1. V lost 9 bases to trimming and J lost 0 bases; unmatched junction nucleotides: 11. The CDR3 contains 16 residues. Looked up from germline, CDR1 is ENHRY and CDR2 is SYGVKD. CDR3 bases: TGTGCCATTTCCGGGACAGGGGTTCTGGCCTCCTACGAGCAGTACTTC. Encoded protein: CAISGTGVLASYEQYF.

The rearrangement links TRBV18 to TRBJ2-3, with 14 bases matching TRBD2. Germline V gene sequence: CDR1 KGHSH, CDR2 LQKENI. The CDR3 is made up of 17 amino acids. V shed 2 bases, J shed 4 bases, and the junction held 5 bases outside the gene matches. The CDR3 region is CASSPLGTSGSSDTQYF. The CDR3 DNA reads TGTGCCAGCTCACCATTAGGGACTAGCGGGAGCTCAGATACGCAGTATTTT.

The rearrangement links TRBV18 to TRBJ1-2; D gene uncertain. The CDR3 is 15 residues long. Germline V gene lookup returns CDR1 KGHSH and CDR2 LQKENI. V shed 3 bases and J shed 2 bases, with 13 bases lying between them. As DNA, the CDR3 is TGTGCCAGCTCACCGCCCAGTCCTAGAAACTATGGCTACACCTTC. Protein sequence: CASSPPSPRNYGYTF. The full variable domain, completed using reference TRBV18 and TRBJ1-2, is NAGVMQNPRHLVRRRGQEARLRCSPMKGHSHVYWYRQLPEEGLKFMVYLQKENIIDESGMPKERFSAEFPKEGPSILRIQQVVRGDSAAYFCASSPPSPRNYGYTFGSGTRLTVV.

V usage is TRBV6-5 and J usage is TRBJ2-1, with D perhaps TRBD1 (5 bases). V was trimmed by 0 bases and J by 0 bases, leaving 9 bases between them. The length of the CDR3 is 16 residues. Looked up from germline, CDR1 is MNHEY and CDR2 is SVGAGI. The CDR3 DNA reads TGTGCCAGCAGTTACTCAACAGGTTACTCCTACAATGAGCAGTTCTTC. The encoded protein is CASSYSTGYSYNEQFF.

This clone was observed a single time. J is TRBJ1-2 and V is TRBV4-1; D gene ambiguous. Germline CDR1 MGHRA, CDR2 YSYEKL. This CDR3 spans 14 amino acids. V was clipped by 4 bases and J by 8 bases, with 17 bases between them. CDR3 sequence (DNA): TGCGCCAGCAGCCCCATAGGAAGGAGGTTCGGCTACACCTTC. It is translated as CASSPIGRRFGYTF.

The rearrangement uses TRBV4-3 and TRBJ1-5, with D unclear. The CDR3 runs to 14 residues. Per the germline V gene, CDR1 is LGHNA and CDR2 is YSLEER. V gave up 1 base and J gave up 7 bases, with 11 bases separating them. In DNA form, the CDR3 reads TGCGCCAGCAGCCAAGCTTTCGGTACCCAGCCCCAGCATTTT. Its translation is CASSQAFGTQPQHF.

The chain couples TRBV7-2 to TRBJ2-7; 8 nucleotides line up with TRBD1. CDR1 and CDR2 (germline): SGHTA, FQGNSA. The CDR3 loop spans 14 amino acids. Unmatched junction bases numbered 11, after V lost 6 bases and J lost 7 bases. The CDR3, as DNA: TGTGCCAGCAGAAGCCCAGGGGGCCTGAGTGAGCAGTACTTC. Protein: CASRSPGGLSEQYF.

In this sample, this clone turned up once. V gene TRBV7-6 combines with J gene TRBJ2-7; maybe TRBD2 (5 bases). V was shortened by 3 bases and J by 3 bases, with 15 bases between the two germline ends. The CDR3 length is 15 residues. CDR1 is SGHVS and CDR2 is FNYEAQ in the germline V gene. The DNA of the CDR3 is TGTGCCAGCAGCTTGGCAGCGGTTGGGCTCTACGAGCAGTACTTC. Protein: CASSLAAVGLYEQYF.

CDR3 coding DNA: TGTGCCAGCGGACTAGTGCACACAGATACGCAGTATTTT. Its translation: CASGLVHTDTQYF. The rearrangement links TRBV27 to TRBJ2-3; the match to TRBD2 covers 7 bases. Looked up from germline, CDR1 is MNHEY and CDR2 is SMNVEV (reference sequence). V lost 8 bases and J lost 2; bases outside the gene matches: 4. This CDR3 is 13 amino acids long.

There are a few counts of this clone. This chain connects TRBV6-5 to TRBJ1-1; D gene ambiguous. Germline CDR1 and CDR2: MNHEY and SVGAGI. V was pared by 7 bases and J by 5 bases, with 14 bases between. This CDR3 contains 13 residues. CDR3 bases: TGTGCCAGCACCCCCAGACATGGTACTGAAGCTTTCTTT. Protein: CASTPRHGTEAFF.

The genes are TRBV7-3 and TRBJ1-1; the D gene is possibly TRBD1 (5 bases). This CDR3 contains 14 residues. Per the germline V gene, CDR1 is SGHTA and CDR2 is FQGTGA. V gave up 2 bases and J gave up 6 bases, with 13 bases separating them. CDR3 DNA sequence: TGTGCCAGCAGCTTATATAGGGGCGCCCCTGAAGCTTTCTTT. Its protein is CASSLYRGAPEAFF.